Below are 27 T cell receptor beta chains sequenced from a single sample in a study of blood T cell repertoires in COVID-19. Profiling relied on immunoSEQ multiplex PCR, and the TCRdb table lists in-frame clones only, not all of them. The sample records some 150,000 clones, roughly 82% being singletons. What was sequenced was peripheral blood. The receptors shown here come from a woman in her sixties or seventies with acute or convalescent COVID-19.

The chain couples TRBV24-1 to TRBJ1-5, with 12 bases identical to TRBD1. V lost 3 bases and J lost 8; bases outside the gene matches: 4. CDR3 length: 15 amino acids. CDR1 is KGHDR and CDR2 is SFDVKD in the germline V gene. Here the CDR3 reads CATSDGTGGLEPQHF. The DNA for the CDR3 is TGTGCCACCAGTGATGGGACAGGGGGCTTAGAGCCCCAGCATTTT.

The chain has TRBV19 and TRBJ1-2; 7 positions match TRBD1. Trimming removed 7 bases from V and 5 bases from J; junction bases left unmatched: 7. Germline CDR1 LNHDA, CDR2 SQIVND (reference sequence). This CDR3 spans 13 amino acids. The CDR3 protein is CASTPDRAYGYTF. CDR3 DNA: TGTGCCAGTACCCCCGACAGGGCGTATGGCTACACCTTC.

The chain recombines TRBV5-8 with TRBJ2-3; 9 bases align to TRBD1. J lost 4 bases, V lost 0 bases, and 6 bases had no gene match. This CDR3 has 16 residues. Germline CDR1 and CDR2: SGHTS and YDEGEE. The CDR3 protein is CASSLARTGVADTQYF. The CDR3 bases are TGTGCCAGCAGCTTGGCTAGGACAGGGGTTGCAGATACGCAGTATTTT.

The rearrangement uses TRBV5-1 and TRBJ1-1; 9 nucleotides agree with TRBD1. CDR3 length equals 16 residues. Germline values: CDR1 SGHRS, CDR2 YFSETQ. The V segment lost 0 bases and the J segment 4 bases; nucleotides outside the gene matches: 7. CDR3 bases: TGCGCCAGCAGCTTGGACCCGGGGGACAGGGTCACTGAAGCTTTCTTT. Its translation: CASSLDPGDRVTEAFF.

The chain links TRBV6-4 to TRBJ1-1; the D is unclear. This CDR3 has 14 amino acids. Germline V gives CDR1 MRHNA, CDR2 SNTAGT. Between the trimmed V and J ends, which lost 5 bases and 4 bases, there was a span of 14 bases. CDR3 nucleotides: TGTGCCAGCAGTCCCGATTTGCGGGGCACTGAAGCTTTCTTT. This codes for CASSPDLRGTEAFF.

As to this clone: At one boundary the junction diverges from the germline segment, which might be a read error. The CDR3 nucleotides are TGTGCTAGCAGCGCCTTGGCTAGTGACGGTTACAATGAGCAGTTCTTC. It codes for CASSALASDGYNEQFF. The rearrangement links TRBV7-7 to TRBJ2-1; no reliable D call. Germline loops: CDR1 SSHAT, CDR2 FNYEAQ (reference sequence). The CDR3 runs to 16 residues.

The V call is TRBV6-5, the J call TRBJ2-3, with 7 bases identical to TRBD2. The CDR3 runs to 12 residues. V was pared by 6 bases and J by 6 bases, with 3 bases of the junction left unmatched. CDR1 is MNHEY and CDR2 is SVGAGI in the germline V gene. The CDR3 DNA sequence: TGTGCCAGCAGGACACTAGCGGATACGCAGTATTTT. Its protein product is CASRTLADTQYF.

The CDR3 sequence is CASTPGQRVFDTQYF. In nucleotides, the CDR3 is TGTGCCAGTACCCCGGGACAGCGCGTGTTTGATACGCAGTATTTT. The chain has TRBV19 and TRBJ2-3; TRBD1 matches at 7 bases. The CDR3 extends over 15 amino acids. CDR1 LNHDA and CDR2 SQIVND come from the germline V gene (reference sequence). V lost 7 bases and J lost 6; bases outside the gene matches: 13.

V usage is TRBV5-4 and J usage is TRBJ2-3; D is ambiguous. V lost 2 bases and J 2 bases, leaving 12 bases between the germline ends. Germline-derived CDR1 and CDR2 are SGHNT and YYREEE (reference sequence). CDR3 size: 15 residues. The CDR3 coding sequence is TGTGCCAGCAGCTTTGACTGGCGCGCCACAGATACGCAGTATTTT. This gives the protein CASSFDWRATDTQYF.

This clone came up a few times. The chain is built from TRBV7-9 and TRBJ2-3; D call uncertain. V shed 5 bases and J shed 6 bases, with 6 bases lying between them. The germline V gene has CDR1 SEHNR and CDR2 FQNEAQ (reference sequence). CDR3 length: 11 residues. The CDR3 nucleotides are TGTGCCAGCAGCCCTGTCGATACGCAGTATTTT. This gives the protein CASSPVDTQYF.

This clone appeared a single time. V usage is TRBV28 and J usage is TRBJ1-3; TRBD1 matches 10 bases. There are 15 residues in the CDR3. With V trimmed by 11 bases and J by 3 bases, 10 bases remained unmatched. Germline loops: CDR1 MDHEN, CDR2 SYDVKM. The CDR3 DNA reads TGTGCCTCCCAGGGTGACAGGGGGCTTGGAAACACCATATATTTT. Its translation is CASQGDRGLGNTIYF.

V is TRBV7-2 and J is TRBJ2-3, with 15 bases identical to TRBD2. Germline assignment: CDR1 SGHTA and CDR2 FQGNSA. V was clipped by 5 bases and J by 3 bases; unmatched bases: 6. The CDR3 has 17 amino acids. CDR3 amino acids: CASSPPGLAGGTDTQYF. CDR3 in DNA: TGTGCCAGCAGCCCCCCCGGACTAGCGGGGGGGACAGATACGCAGTATTTT.

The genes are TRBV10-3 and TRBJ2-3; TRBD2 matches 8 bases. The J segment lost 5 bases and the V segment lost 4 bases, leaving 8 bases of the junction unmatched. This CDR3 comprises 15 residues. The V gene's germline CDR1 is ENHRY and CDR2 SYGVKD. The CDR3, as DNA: TGTGCCATCAGTGGGGATAGCGGGGAGGTAGATACGCAGTATTTT. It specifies CAISGDSGEVDTQYF.

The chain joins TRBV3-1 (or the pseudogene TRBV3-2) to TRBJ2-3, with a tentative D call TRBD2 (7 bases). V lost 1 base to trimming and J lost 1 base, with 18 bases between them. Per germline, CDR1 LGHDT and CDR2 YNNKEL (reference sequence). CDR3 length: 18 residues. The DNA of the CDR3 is TGTGCCAGCAGCCAAGGTAGTCTCGCGGGGGCCGGCACAGATACGCAGTATTTT. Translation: CASSQGSLAGAGTDTQYF.

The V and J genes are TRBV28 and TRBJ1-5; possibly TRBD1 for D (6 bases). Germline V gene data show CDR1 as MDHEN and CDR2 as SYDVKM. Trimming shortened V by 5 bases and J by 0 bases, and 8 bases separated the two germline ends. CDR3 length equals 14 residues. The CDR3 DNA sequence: TGTGCCAGCAGTCCACAGGGTAGCAATCAGCCCCAGCATTTT. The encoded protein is CASSPQGSNQPQHF.

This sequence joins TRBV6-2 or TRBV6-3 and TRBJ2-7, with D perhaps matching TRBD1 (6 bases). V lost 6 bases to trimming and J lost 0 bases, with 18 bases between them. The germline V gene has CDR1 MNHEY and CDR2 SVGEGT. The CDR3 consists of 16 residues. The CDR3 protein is CASSILLGASSYEQYF. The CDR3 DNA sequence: TGTGCCAGCAGCATCCTTTTGGGGGCTAGCTCCTACGAGCAGTACTTC.

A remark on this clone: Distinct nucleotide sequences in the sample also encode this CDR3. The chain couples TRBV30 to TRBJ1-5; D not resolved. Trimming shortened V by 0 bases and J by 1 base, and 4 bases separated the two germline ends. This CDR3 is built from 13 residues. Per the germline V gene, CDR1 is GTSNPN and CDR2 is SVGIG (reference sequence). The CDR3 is CAWSVQSNQPQHF. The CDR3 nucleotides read TGTGCCTGGAGTGTTCAGAGCAATCAGCCCCAGCATTTT. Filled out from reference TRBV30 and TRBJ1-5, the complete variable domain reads SQTIHQWPATLVQPVGSPLSLECTVEGTSNPNLYWYRQAAGRGLQLLFYSVGIGQISSEVPQNLSASRPQDRQFILSSKKLLLSDSGFYLCAWSVQSNQPQHFGDGTRLSIL.

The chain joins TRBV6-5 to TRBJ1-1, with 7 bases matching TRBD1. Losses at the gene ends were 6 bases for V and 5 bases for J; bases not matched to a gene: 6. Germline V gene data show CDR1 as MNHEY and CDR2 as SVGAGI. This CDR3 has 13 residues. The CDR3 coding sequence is TGTGCCAGCAGCCGGGACAGCCGTACTGAAGCTTTCTTT. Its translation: CASSRDSRTEAFF.

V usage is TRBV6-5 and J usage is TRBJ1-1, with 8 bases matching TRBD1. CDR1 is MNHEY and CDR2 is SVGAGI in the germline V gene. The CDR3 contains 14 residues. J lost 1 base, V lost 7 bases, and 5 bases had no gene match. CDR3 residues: CASTSDRENTEAFF. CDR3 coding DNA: TGTGCCAGCACTTCGGACAGGGAGAACACTGAAGCTTTCTTT.

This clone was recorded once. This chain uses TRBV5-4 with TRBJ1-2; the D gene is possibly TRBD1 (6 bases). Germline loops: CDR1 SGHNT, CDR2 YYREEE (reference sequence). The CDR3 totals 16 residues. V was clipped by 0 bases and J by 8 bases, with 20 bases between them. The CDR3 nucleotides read TGTGCCAGCAGCTTGGTGTACAGGGTGGAGGCGGAAGGCTACACCTTC. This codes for CASSLVYRVEAEGYTF.

The CDR3 spells CASRDRGEKLFF. The CDR3 DNA is TGTGCCAGCAGGGACAGGGGTGAAAAACTGTTTTTT. The J gene is TRBJ1-4, the V gene TRBV2; 9 bases map to TRBD1. Germline CDR1 and CDR2: SNHLY and FYNNEI. CDR3 size: 12 residues. Trimming removed 6 bases from V and 7 bases from J; junction bases left unmatched: 0.

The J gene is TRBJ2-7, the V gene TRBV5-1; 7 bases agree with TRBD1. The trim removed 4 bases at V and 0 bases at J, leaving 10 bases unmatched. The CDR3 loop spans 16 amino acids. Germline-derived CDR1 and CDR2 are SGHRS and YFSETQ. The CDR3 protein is CASSPQGRGSSYEQYF. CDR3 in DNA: TGCGCCAGCAGCCCTCAGGGCAGGGGGAGCTCCTACGAGCAGTACTTC.

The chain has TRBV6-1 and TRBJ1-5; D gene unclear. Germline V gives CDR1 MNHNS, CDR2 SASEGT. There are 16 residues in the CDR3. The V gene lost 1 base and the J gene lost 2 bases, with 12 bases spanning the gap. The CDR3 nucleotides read TGTGCCAGCAGTGAAGTAAGGCTGCAGGGCAATCAGCCCCAGCATTTT. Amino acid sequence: CASSEVRLQGNQPQHF.

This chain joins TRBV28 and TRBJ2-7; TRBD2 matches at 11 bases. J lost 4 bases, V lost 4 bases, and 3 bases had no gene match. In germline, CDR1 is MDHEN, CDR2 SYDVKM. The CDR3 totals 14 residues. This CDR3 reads CASSSRTSGYEQYF. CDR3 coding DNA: TGTGCCAGCAGTTCGCGGACTAGCGGGTACGAGCAGTACTTC.

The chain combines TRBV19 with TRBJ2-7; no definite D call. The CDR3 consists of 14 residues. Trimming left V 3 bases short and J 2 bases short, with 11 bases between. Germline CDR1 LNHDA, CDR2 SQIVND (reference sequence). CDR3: CASSIPGYAYEQYF. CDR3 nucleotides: TGTGCCAGTAGTATTCCAGGCTATGCCTACGAGCAGTACTTC.

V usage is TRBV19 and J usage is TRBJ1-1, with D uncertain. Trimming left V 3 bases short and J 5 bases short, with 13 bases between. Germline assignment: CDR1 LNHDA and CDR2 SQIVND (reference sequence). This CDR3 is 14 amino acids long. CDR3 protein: CASSILGSGTEAFF. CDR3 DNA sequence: TGTGCCAGTAGTATTCTAGGGTCGGGGACTGAAGCTTTCTTT. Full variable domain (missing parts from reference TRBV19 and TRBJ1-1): DGGITQSPKYLFRKEGQNVTLSCEQNLNHDAMYWYRQDPGQGLRLIYYSQIVNDFQKGDIAEGYSVSREKKESFPLTVTSAQKNPTAFYLCASSILGSGTEAFFGQGTRLTVV.

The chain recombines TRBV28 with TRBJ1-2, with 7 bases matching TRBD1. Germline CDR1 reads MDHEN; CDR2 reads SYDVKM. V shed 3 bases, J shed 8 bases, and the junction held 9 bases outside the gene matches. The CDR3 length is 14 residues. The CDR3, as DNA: TGTGCCAGCAGTTTCCGGATGACAGGGTACGGCTACACCTTC. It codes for CASSFRMTGYGYTF.